Listed below are T cell receptor beta chains from one sample, sequenced in a study of blood T cell repertoires in COVID-19. Some clones are missing from TCRdb's copy, which holds only in-frame ones; the method was immunoSEQ multiplex PCR. The sample carries roughly 300,000 clones, roughly nine tenths recorded once. The sequencing input was peripheral blood. Every receptor here comes from a woman in her 30s with COVID-19, enrolled during active disease. Both conserved end residues are part of each CDR3.

V	J	CDR3
TRBV27	TRBJ1-6	CASSWSIGSPLHF
TRBV30	TRBJ1-5	CAWSEVDSRNQPQHF
TRBV5-6	TRBJ1-2	CASSLRTYYGYTF
TRBV19	TRBJ2-7	CASSIGGNSYEQYF
TRBV27	TRBJ1-2	CASSFDRGQSYGYTF
TRBV7-2	TRBJ2-7	CASSFARQSYEQYF
TRBV5-1	TRBJ1-4	CASSHPPGQGENEKLFF
TRBV5-1	TRBJ2-2	CASRRDRGGTGELFF
TRBV5-1	TRBJ2-1	CASSSDGREYNEQFF
TRBV7-3	TRBJ1-1	CASSLSGGDTEAFF
TRBV9	TRBJ1-5	CASSVDGGADQPQHF
TRBV3-1/TRBV3-2	TRBJ2-5	CASSRASGSQETQYF
TRBV18	TRBJ1-5	CASSPSSQGNQPQHF
TRBV5-1	TRBJ2-3	CASSPRDPSLSDTQYF
TRBV5-5	TRBJ1-1	CASSFTQGAWDTEAFF